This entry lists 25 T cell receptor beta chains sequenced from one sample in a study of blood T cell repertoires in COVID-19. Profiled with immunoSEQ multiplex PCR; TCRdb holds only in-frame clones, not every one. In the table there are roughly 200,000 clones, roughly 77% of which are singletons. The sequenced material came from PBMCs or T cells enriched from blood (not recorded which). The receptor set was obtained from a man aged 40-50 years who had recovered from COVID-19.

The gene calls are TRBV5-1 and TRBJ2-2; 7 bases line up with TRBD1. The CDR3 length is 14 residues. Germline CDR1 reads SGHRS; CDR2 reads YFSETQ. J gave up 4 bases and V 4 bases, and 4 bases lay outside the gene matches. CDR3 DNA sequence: TGCGCCAGCAGCCCACGACAGGGCACCGGGGAGCTGTTTTTT. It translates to CASSPRQGTGELFF.

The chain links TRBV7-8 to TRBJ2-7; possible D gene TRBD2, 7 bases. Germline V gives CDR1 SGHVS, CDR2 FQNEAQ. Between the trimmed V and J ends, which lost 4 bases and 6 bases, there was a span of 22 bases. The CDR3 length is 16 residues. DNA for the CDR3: TGTGCCAGCAGCTCCCGGGGGGCTGCGGGAGTAAGCGAGCAGTACTTC. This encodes CASSSRGAAGVSEQYF. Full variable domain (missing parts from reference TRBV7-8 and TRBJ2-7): GAGVSQSPRYKVAKRGQDVALRCDPISGHVSLFWYQQALGQGPEFLTYFQNEAQLDKSGLPSDRFFAERPEGSVSTLKIQRTQQEDSAVYLCASSSRGAAGVSEQYFGPGTRLTVT.

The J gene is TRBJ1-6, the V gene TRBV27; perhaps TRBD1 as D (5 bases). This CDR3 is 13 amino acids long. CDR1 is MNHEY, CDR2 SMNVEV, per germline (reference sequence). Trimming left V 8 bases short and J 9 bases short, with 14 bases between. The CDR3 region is CASSLGQGSPLHF. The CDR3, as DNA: TGTGCCAGCTCCCTGGGGCAGGGTTCACCCCTCCACTTT.

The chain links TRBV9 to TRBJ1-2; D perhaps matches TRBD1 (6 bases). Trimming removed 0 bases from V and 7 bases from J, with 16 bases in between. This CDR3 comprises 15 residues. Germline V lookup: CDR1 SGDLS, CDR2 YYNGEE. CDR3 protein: CASSVGEGVIGGYTF. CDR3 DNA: TGTGCCAGCAGCGTAGGAGAGGGGGTGATTGGTGGCTACACCTTC.

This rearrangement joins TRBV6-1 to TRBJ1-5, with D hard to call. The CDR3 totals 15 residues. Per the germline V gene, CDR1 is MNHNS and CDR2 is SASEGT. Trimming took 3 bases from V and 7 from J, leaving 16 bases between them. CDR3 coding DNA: TGTGCCAGCAGTGACCCCCGCAAGCGGTGGCAGCCCCAGCATTTT. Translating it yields CASSDPRKRWQPQHF.

The CDR3 DNA follows: TGTGCCAGCAGCTTAGATACGGGAGGAGTCTACAATGAGCAGTTCTTC. Residues: CASSLDTGGVYNEQFF. The J gene is TRBJ2-1, the V gene TRBV7-9, with 7 bases identical to TRBD2. Unmatched junction bases numbered 6, after V lost 1 base and J lost 3 bases. Germline lookup yields CDR1 SEHNR and CDR2 FQNEAQ (reference sequence). CDR3 length equals 16 residues.

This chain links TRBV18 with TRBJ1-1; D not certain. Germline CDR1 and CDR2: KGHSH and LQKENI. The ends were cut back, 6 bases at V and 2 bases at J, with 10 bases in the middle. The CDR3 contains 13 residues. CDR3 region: CASSSDLNTEAFF. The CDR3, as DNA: TGTGCCAGCTCGTCGGACTTAAACACTGAAGCTTTCTTT.

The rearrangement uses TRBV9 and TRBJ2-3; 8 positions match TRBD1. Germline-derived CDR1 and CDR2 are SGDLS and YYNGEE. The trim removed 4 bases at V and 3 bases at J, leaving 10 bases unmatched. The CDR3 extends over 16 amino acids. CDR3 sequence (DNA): TGTGCCAGCAGCCCCAGGGCACAGGGGGTGACAGATACGCAGTATTTT. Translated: CASSPRAQGVTDTQYF.

CDR3 in DNA: TGCGCCAGCAGCCCCCTATTAGGGAGGAGAAGCACTGAAGCTTTCTTT. Encoded protein: CASSPLLGRRSTEAFF. The J gene is TRBJ1-1, the V gene TRBV4-1; D is unresolved. This CDR3 is built from 16 residues. Germline V CDR1 and CDR2: MGHRA, YSYEKL. Trimming cost V 4 bases and J 4 bases, with 19 bases left between them.

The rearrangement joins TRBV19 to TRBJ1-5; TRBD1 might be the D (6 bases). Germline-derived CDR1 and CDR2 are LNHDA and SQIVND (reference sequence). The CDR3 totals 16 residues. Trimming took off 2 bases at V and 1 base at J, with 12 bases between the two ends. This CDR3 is CASSILSRGSNQPQHF. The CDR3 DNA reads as TGTGCCAGTAGTATATTGTCCAGGGGAAGCAATCAGCCCCAGCATTTT.

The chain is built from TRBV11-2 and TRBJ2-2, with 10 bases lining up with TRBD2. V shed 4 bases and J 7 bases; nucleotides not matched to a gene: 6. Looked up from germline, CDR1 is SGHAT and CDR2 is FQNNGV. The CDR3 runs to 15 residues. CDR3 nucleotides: TGTGCCAGCAGCTCCCTAGCGGGAGTCGGCGGGGAGCTGTTTTTT. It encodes CASSSLAGVGGELFF.

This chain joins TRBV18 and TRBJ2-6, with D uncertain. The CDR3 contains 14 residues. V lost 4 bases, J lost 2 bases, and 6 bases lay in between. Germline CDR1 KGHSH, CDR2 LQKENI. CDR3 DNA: TGTGCCAGCTCACAAACTACTGGGGCCAACGTCCTGACTTTC. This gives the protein CASSQTTGANVLTF.

The CDR3 DNA reads as TGTGCCACCAGTGCCCTGGGACCAGGGGCCATCTATGGCTACACCTTC. It specifies CATSALGPGAIYGYTF. J is TRBJ1-2 and V is TRBV24-1; a weak D match, TRBD1 (6 bases). Per germline, CDR1 KGHDR and CDR2 SFDVKD. V shed 5 bases and J shed 4 bases, with 19 bases lying between them. The CDR3 length is 16 residues.

As DNA, the CDR3 is TGTGCCAACTCTAGAGCCTCGGTGGCCCTTATCTCTGGGGCCAACGTCCTGACTTTC. It codes for CANSRASVALISGANVLTF. V usage is TRBV19 and J usage is TRBJ2-6; no firm D call. Trimming removed 10 bases at V and 0 bases at J, with 25 bases between. Germline CDR1 is LNHDA and CDR2 is SQIVND (reference sequence). The CDR3 covers 19 residues.

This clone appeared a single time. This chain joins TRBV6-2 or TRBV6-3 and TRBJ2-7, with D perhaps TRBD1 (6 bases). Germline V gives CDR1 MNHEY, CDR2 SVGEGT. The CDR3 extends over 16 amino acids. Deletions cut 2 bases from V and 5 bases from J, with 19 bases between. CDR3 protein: CASSYHVGGHHNEQYF. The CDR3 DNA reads TGTGCCAGCAGTTACCACGTAGGGGGACATCACAACGAGCAGTACTTC.

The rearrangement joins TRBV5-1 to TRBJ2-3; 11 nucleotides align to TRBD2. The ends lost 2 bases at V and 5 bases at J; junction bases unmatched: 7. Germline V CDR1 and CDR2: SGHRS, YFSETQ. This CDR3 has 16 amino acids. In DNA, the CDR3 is TGCGCCAGCAGCTTAAATCTAGCGGGAGGCGGAGATACGCAGTATTTT. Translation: CASSLNLAGGGDTQYF.

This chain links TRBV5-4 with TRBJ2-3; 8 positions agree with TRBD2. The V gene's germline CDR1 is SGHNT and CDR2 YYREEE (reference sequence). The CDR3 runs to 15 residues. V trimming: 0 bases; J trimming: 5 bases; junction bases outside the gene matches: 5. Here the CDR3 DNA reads TGTGCCAGCAGCTTGGACGGGAGGGCCGGAGATACGCAGTATTTT. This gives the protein CASSLDGRAGDTQYF.

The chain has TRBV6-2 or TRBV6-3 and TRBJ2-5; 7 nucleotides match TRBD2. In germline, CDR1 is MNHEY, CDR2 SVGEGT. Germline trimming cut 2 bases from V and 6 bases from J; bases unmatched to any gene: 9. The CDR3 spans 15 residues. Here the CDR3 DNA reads TGTGCCAGCAGTTACGGGGGAGCGGGGTTGAAGACCCAGTACTTC. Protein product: CASSYGGAGLKTQYF.

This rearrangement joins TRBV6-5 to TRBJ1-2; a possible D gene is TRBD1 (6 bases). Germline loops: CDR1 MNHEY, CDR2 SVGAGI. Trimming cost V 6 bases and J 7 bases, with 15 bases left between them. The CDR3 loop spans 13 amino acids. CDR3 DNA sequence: TGTGCCAGCAGGAGGGGGGGGGTCTCTGGCTACACCTTC. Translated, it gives CASRRGGVSGYTF.

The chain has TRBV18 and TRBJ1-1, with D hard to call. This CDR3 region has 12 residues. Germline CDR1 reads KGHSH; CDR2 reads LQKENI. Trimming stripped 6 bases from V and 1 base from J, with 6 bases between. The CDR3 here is CASSLKNTEAFF. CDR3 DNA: TGTGCCAGCTCTCTAAAGAACACTGAAGCTTTCTTT.

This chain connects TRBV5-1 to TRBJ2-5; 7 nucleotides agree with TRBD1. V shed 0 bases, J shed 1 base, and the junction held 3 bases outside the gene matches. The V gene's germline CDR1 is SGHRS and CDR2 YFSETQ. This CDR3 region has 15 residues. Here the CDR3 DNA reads TGCGCCAGCAGCTTGGGTCCAGGGGGCCAAGAGACCCAGTACTTC. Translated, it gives CASSLGPGGQETQYF.

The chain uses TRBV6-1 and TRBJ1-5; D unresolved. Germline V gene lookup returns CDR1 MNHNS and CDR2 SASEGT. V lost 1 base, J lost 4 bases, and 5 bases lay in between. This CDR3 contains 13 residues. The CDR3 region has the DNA TGTGCCAGCAGTGAAGGGCAAAATCAGCCCCAGCATTTT. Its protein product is CASSEGQNQPQHF.

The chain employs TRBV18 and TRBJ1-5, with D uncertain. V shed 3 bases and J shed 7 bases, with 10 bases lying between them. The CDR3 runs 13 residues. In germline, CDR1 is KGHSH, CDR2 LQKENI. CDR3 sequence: CASSPDGAQPQHF. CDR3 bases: TGTGCCAGCTCACCGGATGGAGCCCAGCCCCAGCATTTT.

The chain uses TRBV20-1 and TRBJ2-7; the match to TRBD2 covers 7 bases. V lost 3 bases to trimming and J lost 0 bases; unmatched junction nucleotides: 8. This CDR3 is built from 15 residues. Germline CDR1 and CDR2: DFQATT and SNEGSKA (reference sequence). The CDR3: CSASLLAAPSYEQYF. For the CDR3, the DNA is TGCAGTGCTAGTCTTCTAGCGGCACCCTCCTACGAGCAGTACTTC.

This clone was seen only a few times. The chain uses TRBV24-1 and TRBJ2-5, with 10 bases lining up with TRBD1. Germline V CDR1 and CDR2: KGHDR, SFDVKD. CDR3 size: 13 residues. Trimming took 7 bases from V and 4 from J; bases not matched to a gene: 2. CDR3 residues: CATRDRGRETQYF. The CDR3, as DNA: TGTGCCACCAGGGACAGGGGGAGAGAGACCCAGTACTTC.